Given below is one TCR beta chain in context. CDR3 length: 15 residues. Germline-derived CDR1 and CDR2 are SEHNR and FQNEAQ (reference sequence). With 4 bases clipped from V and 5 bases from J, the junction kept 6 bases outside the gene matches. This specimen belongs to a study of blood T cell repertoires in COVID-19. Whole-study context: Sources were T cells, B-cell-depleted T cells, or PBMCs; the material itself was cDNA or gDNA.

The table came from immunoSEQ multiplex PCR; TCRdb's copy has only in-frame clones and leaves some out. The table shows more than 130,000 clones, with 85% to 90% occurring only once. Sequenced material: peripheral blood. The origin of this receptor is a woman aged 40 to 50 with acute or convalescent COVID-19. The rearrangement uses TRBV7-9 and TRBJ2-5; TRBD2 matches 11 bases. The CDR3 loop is CASSSGLAGGETQYF. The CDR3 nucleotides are TGTGCCAGCAGCTCCGGGCTAGCGGGAGGCGAGACCCAGTACTTC.